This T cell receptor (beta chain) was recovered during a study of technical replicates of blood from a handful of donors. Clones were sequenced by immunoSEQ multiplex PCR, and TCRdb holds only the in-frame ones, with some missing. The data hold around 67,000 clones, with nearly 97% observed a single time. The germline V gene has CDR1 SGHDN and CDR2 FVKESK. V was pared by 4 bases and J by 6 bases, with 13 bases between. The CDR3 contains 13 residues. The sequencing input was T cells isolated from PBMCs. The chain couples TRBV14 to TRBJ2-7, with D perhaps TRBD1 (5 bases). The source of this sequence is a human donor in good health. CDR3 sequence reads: CASSPGRVREQYF. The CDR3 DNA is TGTGCCAGCAGCCCAGGCAGGGTCCGCGAGCAGTACTTC. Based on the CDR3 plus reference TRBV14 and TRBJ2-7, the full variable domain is EAGVTQFPSHSVIEKGQTVTLRCDPISGHDNLYWYRRVMGKEIKFLLHFVKESKQDESGMPNNRFLAERTGGTYSTLKVQPAELEDSGVYFCASSPGRVREQYFGPGTRLTVT.